This TCR beta chain comes out of a study of cytomegalovirus exposure and HLA in healthy donors. Study information: Ancestry clustering placed around four fifths of over 300 genotyped donors in the Caucasian-associated cluster.

PCR was performed using 60 Vbeta and 13 Jbeta primers. The assay was immunoSEQ multiplex PCR, and TCRdb's table has in-frame clones only and misses some. The data show about 130,000 clones, around 75% seen once. Study-wide findings and caveats: Highly shared sequence variants in one cluster were likely a sequencing artifact.

Comment on this clone: The antigen remains undetermined.

Deletions cut 7 bases from V and 7 bases from J, with 11 bases between. This CDR3 is built from 12 residues. Germline CDR1 reads MDHEN; CDR2 reads SYDVKM. The sample consisted of PBMCs. This TCR was recovered from a man aged 40-49 years in good health and CMV-seronegative. The rearrangement uses TRBV28 and TRBJ1-5, with TRBD1 as a possible D gene (5 bases). DNA for the CDR3: TGTGCCAGCAATGGGGGGATCCAGCCCCAGCATTTT. Its translation is CASNGGIQPQHF.